This record looks at one T cell receptor (beta chain) sequence and its context. Its cognate antigen is unknown. Every participating donor gave one draw, a heparinised blood sample averaging around 120 mL. Using CD45RO/CCR7/CD25/CD127/CD95/CD27, CD4+ naive, central memory, regulatory and stem cell-like memory cells were sorted. The source of the sample is a study of beta chain features in type 1 diabetes. Germline V gene data show CDR1 as MNHEY and CDR2 as SVGAGI. Trimming cost V 4 bases and J 10 bases; bases outside gene matches: 10. The CDR3 loop spans 14 amino acids. Study results and limitations: Significant though moderate, a shortening of TCRB CDR3s appeared in all four CD4+ subsets of Type 1 diabetes patients. VDJ junctions from type 1 diabetes patients carried fewer insertions and larger deletions.

Reverse transcribing all isolated RNA meant expressed TCRB transcripts were sequenced. Sequencing used immunoSEQ multiplex PCR; TCRdb keeps in-frame clones, though not all of them. The sample yields hundreds of thousands of clones, roughly 13% seen once. Sequencing input: naive CD4+ T cells from blood. V gene TRBV6-5 combines with J gene TRBJ2-1, with TRBD2 matching 7 bases. The receptor was isolated from a man aged 18 to 35 with type 1 diabetes. CDR3 in DNA: TGTGCCAGCAGTTGGGACTATAGCGTCCTAGAGCAGTTCTTC. Translating gives CASSWDYSVLEQFF.